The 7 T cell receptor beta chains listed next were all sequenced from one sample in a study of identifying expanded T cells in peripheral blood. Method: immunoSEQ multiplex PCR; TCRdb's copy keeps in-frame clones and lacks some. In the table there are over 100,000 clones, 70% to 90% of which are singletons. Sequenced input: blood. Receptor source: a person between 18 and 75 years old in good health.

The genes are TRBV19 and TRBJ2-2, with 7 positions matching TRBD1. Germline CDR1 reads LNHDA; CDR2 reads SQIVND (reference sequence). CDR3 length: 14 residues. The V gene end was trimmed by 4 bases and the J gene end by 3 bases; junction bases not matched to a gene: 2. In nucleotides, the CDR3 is TGTGCCAGTAGTAAGGGGGCTGACACCGGGGAGCTGTTTTTT. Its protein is CASSKGADTGELFF.

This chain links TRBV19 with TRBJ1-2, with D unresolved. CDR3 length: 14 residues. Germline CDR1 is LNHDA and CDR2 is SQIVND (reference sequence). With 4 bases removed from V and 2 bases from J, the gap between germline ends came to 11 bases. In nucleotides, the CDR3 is TGTGCCAGTAGTACTACGAGAGAGAACTATGGCTACACCTTC. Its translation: CASSTTRENYGYTF.

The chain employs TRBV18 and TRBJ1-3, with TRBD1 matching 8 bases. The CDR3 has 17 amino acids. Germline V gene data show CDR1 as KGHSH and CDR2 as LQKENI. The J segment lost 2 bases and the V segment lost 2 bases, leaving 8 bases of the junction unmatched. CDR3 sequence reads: CASSPSIQGAAGNTIYF. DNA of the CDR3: TGTGCCAGCTCACCAAGTATTCAGGGGGCAGCTGGAAACACCATATATTTT. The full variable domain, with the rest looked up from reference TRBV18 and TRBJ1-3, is NAGVMQNPRHLVRRRGQEARLRCSPMKGHSHVYWYRQLPEEGLKFMVYLQKENIIDESGMPKERFSAEFPKEGPSILRIQQVVRGDSAAYFCASSPSIQGAAGNTIYFGEGSWLTVV.

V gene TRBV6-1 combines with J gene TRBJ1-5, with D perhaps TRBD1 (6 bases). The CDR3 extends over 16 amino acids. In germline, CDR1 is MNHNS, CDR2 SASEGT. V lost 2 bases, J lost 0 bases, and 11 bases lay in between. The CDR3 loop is CASSELQGYSNQPQHF. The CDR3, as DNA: TGTGCCAGCAGTGAACTTCAGGGGTATAGCAATCAGCCCCAGCATTTT.

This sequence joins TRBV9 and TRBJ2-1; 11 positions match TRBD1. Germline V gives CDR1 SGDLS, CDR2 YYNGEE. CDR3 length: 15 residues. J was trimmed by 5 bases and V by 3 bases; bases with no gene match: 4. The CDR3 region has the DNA TGTGCCAGCAGCGGGACAGGGGGCACCAACAATGAGCAGTTCTTC. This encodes CASSGTGGTNNEQFF.

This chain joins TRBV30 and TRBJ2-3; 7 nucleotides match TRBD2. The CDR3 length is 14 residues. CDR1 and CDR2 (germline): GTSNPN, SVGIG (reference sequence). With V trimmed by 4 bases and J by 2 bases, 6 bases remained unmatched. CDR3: CAWTLSGDTDTQYF. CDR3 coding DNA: TGTGCCTGGACCTTGAGCGGGGACACAGATACGCAGTATTTT.

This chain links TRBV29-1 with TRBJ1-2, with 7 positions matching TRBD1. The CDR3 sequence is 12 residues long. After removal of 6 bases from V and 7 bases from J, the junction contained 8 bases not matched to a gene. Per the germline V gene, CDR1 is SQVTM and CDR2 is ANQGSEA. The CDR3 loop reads CSVQGGGSGYTF. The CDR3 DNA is TGCAGCGTCCAAGGAGGGGGCAGTGGCTACACCTTC.